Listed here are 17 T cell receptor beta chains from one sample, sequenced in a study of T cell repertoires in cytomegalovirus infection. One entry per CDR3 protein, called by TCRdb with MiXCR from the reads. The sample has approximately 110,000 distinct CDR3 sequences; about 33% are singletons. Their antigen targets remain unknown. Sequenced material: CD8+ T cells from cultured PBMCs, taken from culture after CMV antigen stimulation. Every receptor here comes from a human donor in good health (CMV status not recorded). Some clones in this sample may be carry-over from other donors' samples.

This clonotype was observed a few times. In DNA form, the CDR3 reads TGTGCCAGCACCCAGGGCTGGGGGTATGGCTACACCTTC. Residues: CASTQGWGYGYTF. V and J are TRBV6-5 and TRBJ1-2; D might be TRBD1 (5 bases). This CDR3 comprises 13 residues. CDR1 is MNHEY and CDR2 is SVGAGI in the germline V gene. V was trimmed by 7 bases and J by 5 bases, leaving 14 bases between them.

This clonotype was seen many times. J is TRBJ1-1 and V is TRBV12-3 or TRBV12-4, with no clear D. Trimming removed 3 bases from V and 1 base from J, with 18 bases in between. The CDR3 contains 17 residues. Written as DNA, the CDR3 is TGTGCCAGCAGTTTGAGCTTCTGGTTGGCAGAGAACACTGAAGCTTTCTTT. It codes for CASSLSFWLAENTEAFF.

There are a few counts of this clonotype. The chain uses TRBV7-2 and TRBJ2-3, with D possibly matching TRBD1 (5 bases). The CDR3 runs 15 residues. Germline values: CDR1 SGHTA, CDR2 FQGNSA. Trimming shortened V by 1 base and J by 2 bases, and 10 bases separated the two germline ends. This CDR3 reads CASSLGTRPTDTQYF. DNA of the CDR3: TGTGCCAGCAGCTTAGGGACAAGACCCACAGATACGCAGTATTTT.

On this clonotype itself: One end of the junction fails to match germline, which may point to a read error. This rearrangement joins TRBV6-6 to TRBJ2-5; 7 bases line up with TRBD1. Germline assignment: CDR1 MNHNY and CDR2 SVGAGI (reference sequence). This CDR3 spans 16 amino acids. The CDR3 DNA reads TGTGTCAGCAGGCCTCTTGGGACAGCAGATCAAGAGACCCAGTACTTC. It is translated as CVSRPLGTADQETQYF.

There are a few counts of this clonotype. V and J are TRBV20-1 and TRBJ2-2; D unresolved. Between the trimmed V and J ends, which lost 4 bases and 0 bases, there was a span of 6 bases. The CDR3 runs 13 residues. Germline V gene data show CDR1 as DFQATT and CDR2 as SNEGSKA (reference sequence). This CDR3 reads CSANYPNTGELFF. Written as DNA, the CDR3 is TGCAGTGCTAATTACCCGAACACCGGGGAGCTGTTTTTT.

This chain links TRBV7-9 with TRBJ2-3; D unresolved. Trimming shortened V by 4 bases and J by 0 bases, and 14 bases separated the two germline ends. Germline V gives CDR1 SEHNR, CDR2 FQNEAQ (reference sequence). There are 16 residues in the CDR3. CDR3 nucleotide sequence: TGTGCCAGCAGCTCCCCCGGACGGATTAGCACAGATACGCAGTATTTT. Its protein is CASSSPGRISTDTQYF.

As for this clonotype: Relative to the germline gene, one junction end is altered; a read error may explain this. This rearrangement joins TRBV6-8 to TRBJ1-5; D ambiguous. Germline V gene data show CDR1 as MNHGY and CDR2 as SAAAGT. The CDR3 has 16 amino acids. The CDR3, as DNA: TGTACCAGCAGTTACTCTCTCCTCGGGCGTGGTCAGCCCCAGCATTTT. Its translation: CTSSYSLLGRGQPQHF.

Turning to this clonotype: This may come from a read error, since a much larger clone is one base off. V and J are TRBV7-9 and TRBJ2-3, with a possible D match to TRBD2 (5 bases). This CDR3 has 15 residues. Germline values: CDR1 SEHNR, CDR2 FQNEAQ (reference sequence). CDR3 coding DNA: TGTGCCAGCAGCTTTCCTACTAGTGGCACAGATATGCAGTATTTT. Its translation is CASSFPTSGTDMQYF.

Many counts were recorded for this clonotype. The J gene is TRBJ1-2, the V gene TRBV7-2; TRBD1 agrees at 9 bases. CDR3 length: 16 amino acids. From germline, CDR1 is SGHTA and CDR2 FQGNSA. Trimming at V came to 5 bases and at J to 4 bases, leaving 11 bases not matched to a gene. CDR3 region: CASSRVPGQGPYGYTF. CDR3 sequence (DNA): TGTGCCAGCAGCCGGGTCCCGGGACAGGGCCCCTATGGCTACACCTTC.

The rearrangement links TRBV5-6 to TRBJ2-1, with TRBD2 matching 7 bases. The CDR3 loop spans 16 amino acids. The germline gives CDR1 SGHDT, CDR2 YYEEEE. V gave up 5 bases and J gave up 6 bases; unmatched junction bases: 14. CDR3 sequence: CASRRGAGLESNEQFF. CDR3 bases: TGTGCCAGCAGACGGGGTGCTGGACTAGAGTCCAATGAGCAGTTCTTC.

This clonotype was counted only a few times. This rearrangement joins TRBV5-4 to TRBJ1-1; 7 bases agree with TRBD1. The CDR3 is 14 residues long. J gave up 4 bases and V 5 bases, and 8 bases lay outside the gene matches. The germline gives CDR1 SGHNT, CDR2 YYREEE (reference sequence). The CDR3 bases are TGTGCCAGCAGACGAGACAGGGCGGGCACTGAAGCTTTCTTT. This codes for CASRRDRAGTEAFF.

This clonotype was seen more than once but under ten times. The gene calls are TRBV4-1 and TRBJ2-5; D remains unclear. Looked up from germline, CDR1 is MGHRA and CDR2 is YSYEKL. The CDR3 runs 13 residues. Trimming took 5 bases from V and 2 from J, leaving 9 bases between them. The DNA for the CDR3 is TGCGCCAGCAGCGAAATAAGTCAAGAGACCCAGTACTTC. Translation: CASSEISQETQYF.

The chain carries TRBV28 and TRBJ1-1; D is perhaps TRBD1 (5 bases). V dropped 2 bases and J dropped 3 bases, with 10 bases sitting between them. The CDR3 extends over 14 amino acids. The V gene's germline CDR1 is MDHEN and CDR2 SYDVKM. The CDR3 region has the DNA TGTGCCAGCAGTTTACCAGGGATGCACACTGAAGCTTTCTTT. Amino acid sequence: CASSLPGMHTEAFF. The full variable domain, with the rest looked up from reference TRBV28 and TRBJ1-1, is DVKVTQSSRYLVKRTGEKVFLECVQDMDHENMFWYRQDPGLGLRLIYFSYDVKMKEKGDIPEGYSVSREKKERFSLILESASTNQTSMYLCASSLPGMHTEAFFGQGTRLTVV.

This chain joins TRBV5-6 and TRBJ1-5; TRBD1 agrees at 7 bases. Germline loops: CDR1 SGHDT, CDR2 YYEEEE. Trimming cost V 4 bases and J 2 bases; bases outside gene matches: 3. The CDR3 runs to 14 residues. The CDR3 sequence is CASSRGQGNQPQHF. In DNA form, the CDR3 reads TGTGCCAGCAGCCGCGGACAGGGCAATCAGCCCCAGCATTTT. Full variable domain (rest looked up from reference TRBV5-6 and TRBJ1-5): DAGVTQSPTHLIKTRGQQVTLRCSPKSGHDTVSWYQQALGQGPQFIFQYYEEEERQRGNFPDRFSGHQFPNYSSELNVNALLLGDSALYLCASSRGQGNQPQHFGDGTRLSIL.

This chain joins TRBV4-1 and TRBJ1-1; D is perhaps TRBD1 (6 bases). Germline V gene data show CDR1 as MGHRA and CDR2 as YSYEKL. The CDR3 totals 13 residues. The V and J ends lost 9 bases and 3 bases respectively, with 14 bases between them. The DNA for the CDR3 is TGCGCCAGTCGACAGGAGGGGGACACTGAAGCTTTCTTT. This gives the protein CASRQEGDTEAFF.

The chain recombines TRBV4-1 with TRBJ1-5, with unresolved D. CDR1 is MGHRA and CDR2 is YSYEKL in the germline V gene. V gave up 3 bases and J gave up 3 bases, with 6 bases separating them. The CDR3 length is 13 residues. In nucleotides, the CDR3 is TGCGCCAGCAGCCAGATTGTCAATCAGCCCCAGCATTTT. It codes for CASSQIVNQPQHF.

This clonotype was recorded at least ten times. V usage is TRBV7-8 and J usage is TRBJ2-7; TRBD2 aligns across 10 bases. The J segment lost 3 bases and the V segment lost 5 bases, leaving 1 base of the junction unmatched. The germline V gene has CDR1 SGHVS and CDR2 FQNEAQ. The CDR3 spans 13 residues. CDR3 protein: CASSRTSGYEQYF. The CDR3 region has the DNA TGTGCCAGCAGCCGGACTAGCGGCTACGAGCAGTACTTC.